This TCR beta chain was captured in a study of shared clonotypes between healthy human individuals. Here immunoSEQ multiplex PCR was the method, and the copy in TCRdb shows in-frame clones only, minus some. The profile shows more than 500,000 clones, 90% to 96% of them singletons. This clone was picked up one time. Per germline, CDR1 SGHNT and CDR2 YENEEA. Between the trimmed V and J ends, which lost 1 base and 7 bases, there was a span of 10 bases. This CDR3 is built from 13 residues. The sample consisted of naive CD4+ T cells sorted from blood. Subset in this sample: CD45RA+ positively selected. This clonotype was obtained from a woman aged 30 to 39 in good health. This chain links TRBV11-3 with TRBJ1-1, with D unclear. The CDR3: CASSLGRHHEAFF. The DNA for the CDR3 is TGTGCCAGCAGCTTAGGAAGGCACCATGAAGCTTTCTTT. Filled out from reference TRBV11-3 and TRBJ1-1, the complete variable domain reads EAGVVQSPRYKIIEKKQPVAFWCNPISGHNTLYWYLQNLGQGPELLIRYENEEAVDDSQLPKDRFSAERLKGVDSTLKIQPAELGDSAVYLCASSLGRHHEAFFGQGTRLTVV.